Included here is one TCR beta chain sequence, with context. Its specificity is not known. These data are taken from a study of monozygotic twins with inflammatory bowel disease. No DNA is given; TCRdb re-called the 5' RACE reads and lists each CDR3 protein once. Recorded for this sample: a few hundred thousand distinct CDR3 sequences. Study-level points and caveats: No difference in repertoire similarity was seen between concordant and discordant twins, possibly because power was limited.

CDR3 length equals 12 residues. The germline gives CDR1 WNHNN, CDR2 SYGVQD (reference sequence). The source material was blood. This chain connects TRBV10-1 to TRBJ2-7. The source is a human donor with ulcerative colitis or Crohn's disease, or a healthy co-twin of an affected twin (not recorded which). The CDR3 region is CASSESKGEQYF.